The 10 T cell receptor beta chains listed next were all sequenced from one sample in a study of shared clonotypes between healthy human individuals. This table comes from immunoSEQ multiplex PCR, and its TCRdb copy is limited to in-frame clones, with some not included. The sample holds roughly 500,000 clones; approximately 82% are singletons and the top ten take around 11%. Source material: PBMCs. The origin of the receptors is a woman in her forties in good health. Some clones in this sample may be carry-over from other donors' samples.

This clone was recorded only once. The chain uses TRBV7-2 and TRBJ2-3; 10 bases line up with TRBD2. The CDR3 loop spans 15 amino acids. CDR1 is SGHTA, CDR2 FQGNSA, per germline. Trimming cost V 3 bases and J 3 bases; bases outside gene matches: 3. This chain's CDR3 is CASSFASGSTDTQYF. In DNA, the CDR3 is TGTGCCAGCAGCTTCGCTAGCGGGAGTACAGATACGCAGTATTTT.

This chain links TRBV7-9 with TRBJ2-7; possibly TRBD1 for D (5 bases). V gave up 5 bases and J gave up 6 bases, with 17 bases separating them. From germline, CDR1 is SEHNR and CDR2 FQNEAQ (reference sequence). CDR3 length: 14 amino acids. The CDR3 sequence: CASSPALGLSEQYF. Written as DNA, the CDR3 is TGTGCCAGCAGCCCCGCGCTGGGGCTTAGCGAGCAGTACTTC.

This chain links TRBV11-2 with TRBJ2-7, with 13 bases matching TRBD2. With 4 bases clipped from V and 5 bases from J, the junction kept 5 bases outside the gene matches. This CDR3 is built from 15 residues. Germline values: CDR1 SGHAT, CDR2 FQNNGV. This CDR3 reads CASSYSGLAGDEQYF. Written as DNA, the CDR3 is TGTGCCAGCAGCTATTCCGGACTAGCGGGAGACGAGCAGTACTTC.

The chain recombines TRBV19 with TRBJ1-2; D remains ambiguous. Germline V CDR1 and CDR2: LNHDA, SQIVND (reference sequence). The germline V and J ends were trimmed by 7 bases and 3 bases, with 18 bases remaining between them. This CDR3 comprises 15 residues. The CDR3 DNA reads TGTGCCAGTACCGCGACCGCGGTGGCGTACTATGGCTACACCTTC. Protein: CASTATAVAYYGYTF.

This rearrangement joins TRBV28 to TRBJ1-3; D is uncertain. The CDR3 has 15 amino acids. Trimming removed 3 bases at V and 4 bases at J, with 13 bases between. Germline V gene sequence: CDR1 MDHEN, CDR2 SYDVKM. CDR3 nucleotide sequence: TGTGCCAGCAGTTTTCTCGGGCAGGCAGGAAACACCATATATTTT. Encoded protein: CASSFLGQAGNTIYF. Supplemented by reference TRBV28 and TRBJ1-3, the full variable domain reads DVKVTQSSRYLVKRTGEKVFLECVQDMDHENMFWYRQDPGLGLRLIYFSYDVKMKEKGDIPEGYSVSREKKERFSLILESASTNQTSMYLCASSFLGQAGNTIYFGEGSWLTVV.

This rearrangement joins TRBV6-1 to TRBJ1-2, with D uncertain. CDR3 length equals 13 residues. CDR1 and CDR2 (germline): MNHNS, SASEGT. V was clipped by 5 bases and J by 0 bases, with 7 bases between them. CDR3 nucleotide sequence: TGTGCCAGCAGTTATGGTGCTAACTATGGCTACACCTTC. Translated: CASSYGANYGYTF.

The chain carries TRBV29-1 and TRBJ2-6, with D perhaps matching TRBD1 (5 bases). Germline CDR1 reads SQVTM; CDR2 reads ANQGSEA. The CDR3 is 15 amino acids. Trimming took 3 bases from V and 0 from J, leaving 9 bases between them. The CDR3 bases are TGCAGCGTTGATACAGGTAACTCTGGGGCCAACGTCCTGACTTTC. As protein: CSVDTGNSGANVLTF.

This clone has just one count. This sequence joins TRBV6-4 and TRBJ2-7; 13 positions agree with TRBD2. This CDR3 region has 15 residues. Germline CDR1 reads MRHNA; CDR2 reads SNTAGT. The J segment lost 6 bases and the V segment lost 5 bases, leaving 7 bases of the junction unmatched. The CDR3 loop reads CASSSRLAGGREQYF. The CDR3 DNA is TGTGCCAGCAGTTCTAGACTAGCGGGAGGACGCGAGCAGTACTTC.

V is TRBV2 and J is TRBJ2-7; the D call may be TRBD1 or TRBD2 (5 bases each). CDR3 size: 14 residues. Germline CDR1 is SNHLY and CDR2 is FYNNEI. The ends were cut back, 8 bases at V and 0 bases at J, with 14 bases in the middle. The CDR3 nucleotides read TGTGCCAGCTTACGGGACCCCGGCTCCTACGAGCAGTACTTC. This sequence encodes CASLRDPGSYEQYF.

CDR3: CSVDSGTVEQFF. The CDR3 DNA sequence: TGCAGCGTCGATAGCGGGACGGTTGAGCAGTTCTTC. The V and J genes are TRBV29-1 and TRBJ2-1; 8 bases line up with TRBD2. The CDR3 extends over 12 amino acids. Germline values: CDR1 SQVTM, CDR2 ANQGSEA. With V trimmed by 6 bases and J by 9 bases, 7 bases remained unmatched.